This entry describes one T cell receptor (beta chain). Its specificity is not known. CDR1 is MGHRA, CDR2 YSYEKL, per germline. The germline V and J ends were trimmed by 0 bases and 2 bases, with 22 bases remaining between them. CDR3 size: 19 residues. Pools of viral peptides were used by the ViraFEST assay to expand antigen-specific CD4+ T cells ahead of sequencing. Cells that had been cultured for nine to eleven days were the source of isolated CD4+ T cells. None of the vaccinated had previously contracted SARS-CoV-2, and their nucleocapsid antibodies tested negative. This sample is part of a study of vaccination effects on CD4 cells after COVID-19. This table comes from immunoSEQ multiplex PCR, and its TCRdb copy is limited to in-frame clones, with some not included. The table lists about 63,000 clones, roughly 76% of them singletons, with 3.5% to 4.5% in the top ten.

The sequencing used CD4+ T cells from PBMCs cultured with HCoV-OC43 spike peptides, collected before COVID-19 vaccination. Subset noted: HCoV-OC43 spike overlapping peptide pool stimulation. The TCR comes from a human donor who received a COVID-19 vaccine. The rearrangement uses TRBV4-1 and TRBJ1-2; TRBD1 is a possible D gene (6 bases). This chain's CDR3 is CASSQDRFFIRDNNYGYTF. CDR3 nucleotides: TGCGCCAGCAGCCAAGATAGGTTTTTTATTAGGGACAACAACTATGGCTACACCTTC.